This TCR beta chain was documented in a study of shared clonotypes between healthy human individuals. General study points: Clonotypes not shared had lower generation probabilities than those common to all four donors. Compared with memory subsets, naive subsets generally had larger estimated richness.

Data came from immunoSEQ multiplex PCR; TCRdb stores just in-frame clones and leaves some out. The sample records 2 million to 2.5 million clones, 85% to 95% being singletons. All of the donors resided in Nashville, Tennessee, and each was a Caucasian adult. A note on this clone: Its cognate antigen is unknown.

CDR3 length equals 18 residues. The germline V gene encodes CDR1 SGHDN and CDR2 FVKESK. Trimming left V 0 bases short and J 0 bases short, with 12 bases between. The sample consisted of naive CD4+ T cells from PBMCs. The subset is: CD45RA+ positively selected. The chain joins TRBV14 to TRBJ2-6; D remains ambiguous. The clonotype originates from a young man in good health. Some clones in this sample may be carry-over from other donors' samples. CDR3 amino acids: CASSQDSRSFSGANVLTF. The CDR3 coding sequence is TGTGCCAGCAGCCAAGACAGCAGATCGTTCTCTGGGGCCAACGTCCTGACTTTC.